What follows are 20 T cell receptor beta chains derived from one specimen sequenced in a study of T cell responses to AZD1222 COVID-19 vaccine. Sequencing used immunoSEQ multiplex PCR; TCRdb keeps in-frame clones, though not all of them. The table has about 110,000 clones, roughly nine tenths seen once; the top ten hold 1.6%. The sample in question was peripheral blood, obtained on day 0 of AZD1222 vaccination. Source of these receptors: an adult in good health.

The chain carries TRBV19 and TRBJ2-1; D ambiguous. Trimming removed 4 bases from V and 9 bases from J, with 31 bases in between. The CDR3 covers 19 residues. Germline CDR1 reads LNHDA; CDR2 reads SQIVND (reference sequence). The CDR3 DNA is TGTGCCAGTAGTAGGAGTCCCCACCTGTCCGGGTCCCAATCGGGTGAGCAGTTCTTC. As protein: CASSRSPHLSGSQSGEQFF.

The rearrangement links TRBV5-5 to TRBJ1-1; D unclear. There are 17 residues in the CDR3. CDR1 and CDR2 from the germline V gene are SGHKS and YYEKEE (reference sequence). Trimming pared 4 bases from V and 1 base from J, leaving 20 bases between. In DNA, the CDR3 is TGTGCCAGCAGCGACCTAACAGTCTACGCTGGGAACACTGAAGCTTTCTTT. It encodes CASSDLTVYAGNTEAFF. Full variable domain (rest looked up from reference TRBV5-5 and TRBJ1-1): DAGVTQSPTHLIKTRGQQVTLRCSPISGHKSVSWYQQVLGQGPQFIFQYYEKEERGRGNFPDRFSARQFPNYSSELNVNALLLGDSALYLCASSDLTVYAGNTEAFFGQGTRLTVV.

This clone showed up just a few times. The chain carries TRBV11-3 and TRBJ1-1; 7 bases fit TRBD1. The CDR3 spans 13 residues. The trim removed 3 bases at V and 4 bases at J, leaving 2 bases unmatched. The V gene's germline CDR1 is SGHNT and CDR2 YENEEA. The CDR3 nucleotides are TGTGCCAGCAGCTTTTCAGGGGGCACTGAAGCTTTCTTT. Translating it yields CASSFSGGTEAFF.

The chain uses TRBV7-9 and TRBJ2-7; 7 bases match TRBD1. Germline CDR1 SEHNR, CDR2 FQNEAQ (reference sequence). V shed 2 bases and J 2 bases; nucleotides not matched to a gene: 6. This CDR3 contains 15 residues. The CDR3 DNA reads TGTGCCAGCAGCTTAACCGGGACAGCCCCCTACGAGCAGTACTTC. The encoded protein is CASSLTGTAPYEQYF.

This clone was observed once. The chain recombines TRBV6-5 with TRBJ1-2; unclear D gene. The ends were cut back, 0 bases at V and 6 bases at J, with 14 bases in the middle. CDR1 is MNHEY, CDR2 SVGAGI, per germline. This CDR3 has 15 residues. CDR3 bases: TGTGCCAGCAGTTACTCCGGGCGCAGTAGGGATGGCTACACCTTC. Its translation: CASSYSGRSRDGYTF.

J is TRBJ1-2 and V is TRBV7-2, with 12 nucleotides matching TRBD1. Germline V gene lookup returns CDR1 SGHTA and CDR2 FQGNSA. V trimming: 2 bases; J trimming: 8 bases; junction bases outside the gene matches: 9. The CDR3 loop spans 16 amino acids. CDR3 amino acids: CASSLTGTGGSLGYTF. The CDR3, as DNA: TGTGCCAGCAGCTTAACTGGGACAGGGGGCTCATTGGGCTACACCTTC.

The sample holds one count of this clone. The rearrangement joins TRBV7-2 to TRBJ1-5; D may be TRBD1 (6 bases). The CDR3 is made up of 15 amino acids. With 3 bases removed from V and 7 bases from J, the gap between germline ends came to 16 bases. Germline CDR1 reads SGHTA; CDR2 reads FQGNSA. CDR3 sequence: CASSLVGGGEQPQHF. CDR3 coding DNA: TGTGCCAGCAGCTTGGTAGGTGGGGGCGAGCAGCCCCAGCATTTT.

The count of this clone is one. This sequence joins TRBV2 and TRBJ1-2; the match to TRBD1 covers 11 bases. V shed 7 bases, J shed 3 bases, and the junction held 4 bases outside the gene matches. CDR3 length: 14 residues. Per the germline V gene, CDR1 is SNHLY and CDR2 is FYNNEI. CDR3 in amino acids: CASTRGQGDYGYTF. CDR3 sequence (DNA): TGTGCCAGCACCCGGGGACAGGGGGACTATGGCTACACCTTC.

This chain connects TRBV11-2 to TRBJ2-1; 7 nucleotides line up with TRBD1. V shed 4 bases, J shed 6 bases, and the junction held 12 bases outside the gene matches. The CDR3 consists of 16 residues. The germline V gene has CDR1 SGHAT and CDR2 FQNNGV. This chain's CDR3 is CASSSSRGRPGNEQFF. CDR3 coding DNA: TGTGCCAGCAGCTCCTCTAGGGGGCGGCCGGGCAATGAGCAGTTCTTC. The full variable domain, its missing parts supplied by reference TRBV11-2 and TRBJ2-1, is EAGVAQSPRYKIIEKRQSVAFWCNPISGHATLYWYQQILGQGPKLLIQFQNNGVVDDSQLPKDRFSAERLKGVDSTLKIQPAKLEDSAVYLCASSSSRGRPGNEQFFGPGTRLTVL.

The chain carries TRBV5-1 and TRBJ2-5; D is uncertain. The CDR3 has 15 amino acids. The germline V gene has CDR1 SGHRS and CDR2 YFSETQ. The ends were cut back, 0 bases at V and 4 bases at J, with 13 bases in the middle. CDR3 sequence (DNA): TGCGCCAGCAGCTTGGTGGTTAGCTCGGGAGAGACCCAGTACTTC. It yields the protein CASSLVVSSGETQYF.

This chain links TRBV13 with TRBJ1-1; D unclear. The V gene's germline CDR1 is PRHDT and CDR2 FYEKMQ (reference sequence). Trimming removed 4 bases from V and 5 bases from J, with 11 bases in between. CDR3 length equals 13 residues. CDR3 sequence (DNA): TGTGCCAGCAGCTATAAAAGGGAAACTGAAGCTTTCTTT. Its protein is CASSYKRETEAFF.

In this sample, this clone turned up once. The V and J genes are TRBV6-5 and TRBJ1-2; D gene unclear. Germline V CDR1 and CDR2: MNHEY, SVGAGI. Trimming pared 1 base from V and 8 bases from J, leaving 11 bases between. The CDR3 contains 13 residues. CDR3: CASSYLPSRGYTF. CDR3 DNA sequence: TGTGCCAGCAGTTACTTACCCTCGAGGGGCTACACCTTC.

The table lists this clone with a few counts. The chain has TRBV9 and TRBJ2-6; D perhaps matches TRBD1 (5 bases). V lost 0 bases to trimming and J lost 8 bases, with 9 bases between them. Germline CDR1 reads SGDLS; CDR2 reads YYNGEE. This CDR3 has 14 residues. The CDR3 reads CASSVGQGTNVLTF. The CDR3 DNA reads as TGTGCCAGCAGCGTAGGTCAGGGAACCAACGTCCTGACTTTC.

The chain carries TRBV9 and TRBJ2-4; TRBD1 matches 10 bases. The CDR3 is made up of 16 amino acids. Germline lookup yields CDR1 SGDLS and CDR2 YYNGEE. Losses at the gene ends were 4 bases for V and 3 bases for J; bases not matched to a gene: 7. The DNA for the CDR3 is TGTGCCAGCAGCTCAGGACAGGGGGTGGTCAAAAACATTCAGTACTTC. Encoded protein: CASSSGQGVVKNIQYF.

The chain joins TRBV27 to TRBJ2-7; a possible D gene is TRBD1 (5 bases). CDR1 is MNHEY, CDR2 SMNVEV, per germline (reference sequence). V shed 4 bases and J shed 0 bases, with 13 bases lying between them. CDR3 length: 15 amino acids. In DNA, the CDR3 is TGTGCCAGCAGTTCCCTTCTGACAGTCTCCTACGAGCAGTACTTC. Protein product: CASSSLLTVSYEQYF.

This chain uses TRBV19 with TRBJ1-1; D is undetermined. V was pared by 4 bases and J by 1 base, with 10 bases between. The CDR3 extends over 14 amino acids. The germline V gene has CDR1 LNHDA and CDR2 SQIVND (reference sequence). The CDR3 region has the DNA TGTGCCAGTAGTAGACCGGGTTGGAACACTGAAGCTTTCTTT. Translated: CASSRPGWNTEAFF.

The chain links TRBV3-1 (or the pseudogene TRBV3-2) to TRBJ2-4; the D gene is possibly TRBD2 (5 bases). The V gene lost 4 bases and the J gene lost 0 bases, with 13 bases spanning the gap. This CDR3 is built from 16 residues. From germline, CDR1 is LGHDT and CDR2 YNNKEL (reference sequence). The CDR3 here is CASSPPGSIAKNIQYF. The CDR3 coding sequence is TGTGCCAGCAGCCCCCCGGGGAGCATAGCCAAAAACATTCAGTACTTC.

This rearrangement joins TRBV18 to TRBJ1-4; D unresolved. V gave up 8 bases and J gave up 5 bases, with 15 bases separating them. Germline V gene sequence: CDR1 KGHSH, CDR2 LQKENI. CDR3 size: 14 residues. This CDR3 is CASTLRQTNEKLFF. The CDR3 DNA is TGTGCCAGCACGCTCCGGCAGACGAATGAAAAACTGTTTTTT.

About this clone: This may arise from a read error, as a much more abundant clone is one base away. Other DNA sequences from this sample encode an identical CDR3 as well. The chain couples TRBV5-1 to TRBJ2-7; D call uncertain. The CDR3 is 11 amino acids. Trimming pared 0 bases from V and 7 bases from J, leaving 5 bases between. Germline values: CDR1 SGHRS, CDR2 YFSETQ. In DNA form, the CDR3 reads TGCGCCAGCAGCTTGGCGGAAGAGCAGTACTTC. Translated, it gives CASSLAEEQYF.

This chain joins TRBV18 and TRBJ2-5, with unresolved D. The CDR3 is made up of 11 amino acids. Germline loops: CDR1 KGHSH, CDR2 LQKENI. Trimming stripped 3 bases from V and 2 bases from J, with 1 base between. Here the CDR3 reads CASSPQETQYF. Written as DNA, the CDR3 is TGTGCCAGCTCACCGCAAGAGACCCAGTACTTC.